These 23 T cell receptor beta chains were all obtained from the same sample, sequenced in a study of shared clonotypes between healthy human individuals. Sequenced by immunoSEQ multiplex PCR; TCRdb stores in-frame clones only, minus some. The sample carries about 2.3 million clones, approximately 90% recorded once. Specimen: naive CD4+ T cells from PBMCs. Subset denoted: CD45RA+ positively selected. The receptors stem from a man between 18 and 29 years old in good health. Some clones in this sample may be carry-over from other donors' samples.

This clone appeared once. This rearrangement joins TRBV5-4 to TRBJ2-1; D possibly matches TRBD1 or TRBD2 (5 bases each). This CDR3 spans 14 amino acids. The V gene's germline CDR1 is SGHNT and CDR2 YYREEE (reference sequence). Trimming removed 0 bases from V and 5 bases from J, with 9 bases in between. In DNA, the CDR3 is TGTGCCAGCAGCTTGGGTAGGGACGACAATGAGCAGTTCTTC. Protein: CASSLGRDDNEQFF.

This rearrangement joins TRBV6-5 to TRBJ2-5; D unclear. Germline V lookup: CDR1 MNHEY, CDR2 SVGAGI. This CDR3 has 10 residues. V lost 6 bases and J 4 bases, leaving 3 bases between the germline ends. The CDR3 sequence is CASRRETQYF. The CDR3 region has the DNA TGTGCCAGCAGGCGAGAGACCCAGTACTTC.

This clone was counted a single time. The same CDR3 also results from other DNA sequences found in this sample. This chain uses TRBV5-5 with TRBJ1-2, with a tentative D call TRBD1 (5 bases). The germline V and J ends were trimmed by 0 bases and 5 bases, with 5 bases remaining between them. The CDR3 length is 12 residues. Looked up from germline, CDR1 is SGHKS and CDR2 is YYEKEE (reference sequence). This chain's CDR3 is CASSLGQYGYTF. Here the CDR3 DNA reads TGTGCCAGCAGCTTGGGACAGTATGGCTACACCTTC. The full variable domain, its missing parts supplied by reference TRBV5-5 and TRBJ1-2, is DAGVTQSPTHLIKTRGQQVTLRCSPISGHKSVSWYQQVLGQGPQFIFQYYEKEERGRGNFPDRFSARQFPNYSSELNVNALLLGDSALYLCASSLGQYGYTFGSGTRLTVV.

V usage is TRBV7-8 and J usage is TRBJ2-5; D is ambiguous. The V and J ends lost 1 base and 10 bases respectively, with 7 bases between them. The germline gives CDR1 SGHVS, CDR2 FQNEAQ. CDR3 length: 11 residues. CDR3 sequence (DNA): TGTGCCAGCAGCTTAGGGTTGGGCCAGTACTTC. Translation gives CASSLGLGQYF.

The chain recombines TRBV18 with TRBJ2-1; possible D gene TRBD1, 5 bases. This CDR3 is built from 17 residues. Germline CDR1 and CDR2: KGHSH and LQKENI. Trimming shortened V by 5 bases and J by 7 bases, and 24 bases separated the two germline ends. The CDR3 reads CASSTNFQGGIKNEQFF. CDR3 DNA sequence: TGTGCCAGCTCAACAAACTTTCAGGGTGGTATCAAGAATGAGCAGTTCTTC. The variable domain in full, with the rest retrieved from reference TRBV18 and TRBJ2-1, is NAGVMQNPRHLVRRRGQEARLRCSPMKGHSHVYWYRQLPEEGLKFMVYLQKENIIDESGMPKERFSAEFPKEGPSILRIQQVVRGDSAAYFCASSTNFQGGIKNEQFFGPGTRLTVL.

The chain links TRBV15 to TRBJ2-7, with TRBD1 as a possible D gene (6 bases). V was pared by 4 bases and J by 3 bases, with 31 bases between. This CDR3 has 20 residues. Germline CDR1 and CDR2: LNHNV and YYDKDF (reference sequence). This chain's CDR3 is CATSKPQGRSPISHRYEQYF. Here the CDR3 DNA reads TGTGCCACCAGCAAACCACAGGGTAGGAGCCCCATTTCCCATCGCTACGAGCAGTACTTC.

The chain has TRBV14 and TRBJ1-3; D remains unclear. CDR1 and CDR2 from the germline V gene are SGHDN and FVKESK. V shed 2 bases and J shed 4 bases, with 18 bases lying between them. The CDR3 is made up of 17 amino acids. The CDR3 DNA is TGTGCCAGCAGCCAACAAACCGGGCTCCTAACGGGAAACACCATATATTTT. It yields the protein CASSQQTGLLTGNTIYF.

The chain links TRBV19 to TRBJ2-7, with TRBD2 as a possible D gene (7 bases). This CDR3 has 15 residues. CDR1 is LNHDA and CDR2 is SQIVND in the germline V gene (reference sequence). The germline V and J ends were trimmed by 4 bases and 3 bases, with 16 bases remaining between them. CDR3 DNA sequence: TGTGCCAGTAGTACCCGCGGGGGCCTAAACTACGAGCAGTACTTC. It specifies CASSTRGGLNYEQYF.

The genes are TRBV4-3 and TRBJ2-3; tentative D call: TRBD1 (5 bases). The V end was cut by 0 bases, the J end by 1 base, with 8 bases between. Germline-derived CDR1 and CDR2 are LGHNA and YSLEER. This CDR3 has 15 residues. CDR3 protein: CASSQDIRGTDTQYF. In nucleotides, the CDR3 is TGCGCCAGCAGCCAAGATATCAGGGGCACAGATACGCAGTATTTT.

This chain joins TRBV2 and TRBJ2-5, with D possibly being TRBD1 (6 bases). Germline loops: CDR1 SNHLY, CDR2 FYNNEI. Trimming shortened V by 6 bases and J by 4 bases, and 12 bases separated the two germline ends. CDR3 size: 13 residues. CDR3 sequence (DNA): TGTGCCAGCAGCAGGGGATTCCCAGAGACCCAGTACTTC. It codes for CASSRGFPETQYF.

CDR3 bases: TGTGCCAGCAGCCGGGACATTGGAGATACGCAGTATTTT. Translation gives CASSRDIGDTQYF. The rearrangement joins TRBV11-3 to TRBJ2-3; D may be TRBD1 (6 bases). Trimming shortened V by 5 bases and J by 5 bases, and 11 bases separated the two germline ends. The CDR3 sequence is 13 residues long. Per germline, CDR1 SGHNT and CDR2 YENEEA.

The rearrangement uses TRBV27 and TRBJ2-7; TRBD2 matches at 9 bases. Germline V gives CDR1 MNHEY, CDR2 SMNVEV (reference sequence). CDR3 length: 15 residues. V trimming: 5 bases; J trimming: 4 bases; junction bases outside the gene matches: 9. Here the CDR3 DNA reads TGTGCCAGCAGTGGTATAGCGGGAGCGGGGTACGAGCAGTACTTC. Protein product: CASSGIAGAGYEQYF.

Written as DNA, the CDR3 is TGTGCCAGCAGCTTGGTTTACCAGCGGGAGAAGGTTACAGATACGCAGTATTTT. Translated: CASSLVYQREKVTDTQYF. The J gene is TRBJ2-3, the V gene TRBV5-6; 8 bases match TRBD2. V dropped 0 bases and J dropped 3; count of bases not matched to a gene: 12. The germline CDR1 and CDR2 sequences are SGHDT and YYEEEE. CDR3 length: 18 amino acids. Complete variable domain (other parts from reference TRBV5-6 and TRBJ2-3): DAGVTQSPTHLIKTRGQQVTLRCSPKSGHDTVSWYQQALGQGPQFIFQYYEEEERQRGNFPDRFSGHQFPNYSSELNVNALLLGDSALYLCASSLVYQREKVTDTQYFGPGTRLTVL.

Worth noting for this clone: Other DNA sequences from this sample encode an identical CDR3 as well. The CDR3 is CASSVGVGTEAFF. Here the CDR3 DNA reads TGTGCCAGCAGCGTCGGGGTTGGCACTGAAGCTTTCTTT. The chain recombines TRBV2 with TRBJ1-1; D gene unclear. CDR1 SNHLY and CDR2 FYNNEI come from the germline V gene. V dropped 6 bases and J dropped 4 bases, with 12 bases sitting between them. CDR3 length: 13 amino acids.

This rearrangement joins TRBV4-2 to TRBJ1-6; no clear D gene. Germline loops: CDR1 LGHNA, CDR2 YNFKEQ. The CDR3 spans 14 residues. With 5 bases removed from V and 8 bases from J, the gap between germline ends came to 13 bases. The CDR3 DNA reads as TGTGCCAGCAGCTTGTCCGGTTGGGATTCACCCCTCCACTTT. It translates to CASSLSGWDSPLHF.

As concerns this clone: This specimen includes other DNA sequences encoding the same CDR3. The rearrangement links TRBV6-5 to TRBJ2-7; 7 positions match TRBD2. V dropped 6 bases and J dropped 2; count of bases not matched to a gene: 4. This CDR3 spans 13 amino acids. Germline V gives CDR1 MNHEY, CDR2 SVGAGI. CDR3 DNA sequence: TGTGCCAGCAGGACCGGGGGGACCTACGAGCAGTACTTC. It encodes CASRTGGTYEQYF.

The CDR3 here is CASILTVGGKLFF. In DNA, the CDR3 is TGTGCCAGCATCCTGACGGTCGGGGGAAAACTGTTTTTT. The chain employs TRBV6-1 and TRBJ1-4; maybe TRBD1 (5 bases). Trimming cost V 7 bases and J 10 bases, with 16 bases left between them. Germline CDR1 is MNHNS and CDR2 is SASEGT. The length of the CDR3 is 13 residues.

The chain combines TRBV14 with TRBJ1-6, with unresolved D. V was clipped by 1 base and J by 8 bases, with 15 bases between them. The CDR3 totals 16 residues. The germline gives CDR1 SGHDN, CDR2 FVKESK. The CDR3 DNA follows: TGTGCCAGCAGCCAAGGTCTGCGGGCAGCTTATTCACCCCTCCACTTT. Its translation is CASSQGLRAAYSPLHF.

V is TRBV11-2 and J is TRBJ1-1; D ambiguous. Germline V lookup: CDR1 SGHAT, CDR2 FQNNGV. Deletions cut 2 bases from V and 0 bases from J, with 19 bases between. CDR3 size: 18 residues. CDR3 coding DNA: TGTGCCAGCAGCTTATCCCCGGCCTTGACTGGCATGAACACTGAAGCTTTCTTT. It translates to CASSLSPALTGMNTEAFF. Full variable domain (outside the CDR3, taken from reference TRBV11-2 and TRBJ1-1): EAGVAQSPRYKIIEKRQSVAFWCNPISGHATLYWYQQILGQGPKLLIQFQNNGVVDDSQLPKDRFSAERLKGVDSTLKIQPAKLEDSAVYLCASSLSPALTGMNTEAFFGQGTRLTVV.

This chain connects TRBV7-6 to TRBJ1-4; no clear D. Germline CDR1 and CDR2: SGHVS and FNYEAQ. The CDR3 consists of 15 residues. With 5 bases removed from V and 8 bases from J, the gap between germline ends came to 18 bases. The CDR3 coding sequence is TGTGCCAGCAGCCCCCGGGCGTCTGATGGCGAAAAACTGTTTTTT. It is translated as CASSPRASDGEKLFF.

Here the CDR3 DNA reads TGTGCCAGCAGCAGACGGGACTCGGAATACGAGCAGTACTTC. This codes for CASSRRDSEYEQYF. The chain employs TRBV11-1 and TRBJ2-7, with D perhaps TRBD2 (6 bases). The V end lost 5 bases, the J end lost 4 bases, and 15 bases lay between the germline ends. This CDR3 region has 14 residues. Germline lookup yields CDR1 SGHAT and CDR2 FQDESV (reference sequence).

This chain uses TRBV6-1 with TRBJ2-3; TRBD1 agrees at 8 bases. Trimming took 5 bases from V and 2 from J; bases not matched to a gene: 6. This CDR3 has 15 amino acids. In germline, CDR1 is MNHNS, CDR2 SASEGT. CDR3 DNA: TGTGCCAGCAGTCGAAGGACAGGGCCCACAGATACGCAGTATTTT. It codes for CASSRRTGPTDTQYF.

This clone has only a few counts. J is TRBJ2-7 and V is TRBV4-1; tentatively, D is TRBD1 (6 bases). With 4 bases removed from V and 3 bases from J, the gap between germline ends came to 19 bases. The CDR3 is 16 amino acids. Looked up from germline, CDR1 is MGHRA and CDR2 is YSYEKL. DNA of the CDR3: TGCGCCAGCAGCCCACCGTTGCCCAGGACAGACTACGAGCAGTACTTC. This codes for CASSPPLPRTDYEQYF.